The 14 T cell receptor beta chains below all came from one sample that was sequenced in a study of tumor and adjacent non-tumor tissue in lung cancer. No cell sorting was done before RNA was extracted from the tissue. More than 3 cm separated this lung sample from the edge of the tumor. TCRbeta libraries were built with three rounds of nested PCR, modified from ARM-PCR. TCRdb reanalysed the multiplex PCR reads using MiXCR and keeps one entry per CDR3 protein. The data show 60,000 to 80,000 distinct CDR3 sequences, with around 70% seen just once and 28% held by the top ten. Sequencing used distant non-tumor lung tissue. These receptors came from a woman between 45 and 65 years old with non-small cell lung cancer.

This clonotype was detected a few times. An end of the junction does not agree with germline; a read error may underlie this. V is TRBV10-3 and J is TRBJ2-7, with no clear D. The V gene's germline CDR1 is ENHRY and CDR2 SYGVKD. The CDR3 has 14 amino acids. CDR3 loop: CAISESASSYERYF. The DNA of the CDR3 is TGTGCCATCAGTGAGTCGGCGTCGTCCTACGAGCGGTACTTC.

A remark on this clonotype: Mismatch with germline at one junction end may stem from a read error. This chain uses TRBV6-1 with TRBJ2-2; the D call may be TRBD1 or TRBD2 (5 bases each). The CDR3 has 16 residues. Germline CDR1 is MNHNS and CDR2 is SASEGT. The CDR3 loop is CASMRFSTANTGELFF. CDR3 DNA sequence: TGTGCCAGCATGCGGTTTTCGACAGCGAACACTGGGGAGTTGTTTTTT.

The table lists this clonotype with many counts. The rearrangement joins TRBV6-2 or TRBV6-3 to TRBJ1-2; tentatively, D is TRBD1 (5 bases). The CDR3 spans 15 residues. Per the germline V gene, CDR1 is MNHEY and CDR2 is SVGEGT. The V gene lost 2 bases and the J gene lost 4 bases, with 14 bases spanning the gap. The CDR3 is CASSYQGETSYGYTF. The DNA for the CDR3 is TGTGCCAGCAGTTACCAGGGAGAGACCTCCTATGGCTACACCTTC.

Of note for this clonotype: Mismatch with germline at one junction end may stem from a read error. The rearrangement joins TRBV4-1 to TRBJ2-4; 7 bases are a match to TRBD1. This CDR3 region has 19 residues. The germline gives CDR1 MGHRA, CDR2 YSYEKL. As DNA, the CDR3 is TGCGCCAGCAGCCAAGCCGACGACAGGGCCGGTCGAGCCGAAAACATTCAGTACTTC. Translated, it gives CASSQADDRAGRAENIQYF.

The V gene is TRBV28, the J gene TRBJ2-7, with 9 bases matching TRBD1. Germline V gene lookup returns CDR1 MDHEN and CDR2 SYDVKM. V dropped 3 bases and J dropped 6; count of bases not matched to a gene: 12. The CDR3 runs to 16 residues. Written as DNA, the CDR3 is TGTGCCAGCAGTTTTCACATCCGGGACAGGGTATGCGAGCAGTACTTC. Encoded protein: CASSFHIRDRVCEQYF.

Comment on this clonotype: One end of the junction varies from germline; a read error may be responsible. The chain links TRBV5-5 to TRBJ1-1; tentative D call: TRBD1 (5 bases). From germline, CDR1 is SGHKS and CDR2 YYEKEE (reference sequence). The CDR3 sequence is 11 residues long. CDR3 nucleotides: TGTGTCAGCAGCAGGGAGACTGAAGCTTTCTTT. This sequence encodes CVSSRETEAFF.

A few counts support this clonotype. Likely a read error: the CDR3 ends without its conserved phenylalanine or tryptophan. The chain has TRBV29-1 and TRBJ1-1; D unclear. CDR1 is SQVTM, CDR2 ANQGSEA, per germline. V was shortened by 2 bases and J by 1 base, with 11 bases between the two germline ends. The CDR3 spans 14 residues. In nucleotides, the CDR3 is TGCAGCGTTGAATCGGTGCGGAAGAACACTGAAGCTTTCCTT. This gives the protein CSVESVRKNTEAFL.

Regarding this clonotype: At one end, the junction sequence differs from germline, possibly due to a read error. CDR3 bases: TGTGCCAGCAACTTGGACAGGTCCTATGGCTACACCTTC. Translation gives CASNLDRSYGYTF. J is TRBJ1-2 and V is TRBV5-4, with TRBD1 matching over 7 bases. Germline CDR1 is SGHNT and CDR2 is YYREEE (reference sequence). CDR3 length: 13 amino acids.

Notes on this clonotype: At one of its ends the junction is not consistent with the germline gene, which may arise from a read error. The rearrangement uses TRBV11-1 and TRBJ2-3; TRBD2 might be the D (7 bases). Germline loops: CDR1 SGHAT, CDR2 FQDESV (reference sequence). The length of the CDR3 is 17 residues. The DNA for the CDR3 is TGTGCCAGCAGCTTAGAAGCTGTGGGGGGGGCCACAGATACGCATTATTTT. This translates into CASSLEAVGGATDTHYF.

Many counts were recorded for this clonotype. The genes are TRBV2 and TRBJ1-5, with 8 bases lining up with TRBD1. Germline V CDR1 and CDR2: SNHLY, FYNNEI. The J segment lost 2 bases and the V segment lost 6 bases, leaving 6 bases of the junction unmatched. CDR3 length equals 15 residues. The CDR3 region has the DNA TGTGCCAGCAGGCCGACAGGGGATGGCAATCAGCCCCAGCATTTT. Translation gives CASRPTGDGNQPQHF. The full variable domain, in which reference TRBV2 and TRBJ1-5 provide the parts outside the CDR3, is EPEVTQTPSHQVTQMGQEVILRCVPISNHLYFYWYRQILGQKVEFLVSFYNNEISEKSEIFDDQFSVERPDGSNFTLKIRSTKLEDSAMYFCASRPTGDGNQPQHFGDGTRLSIL.

This clonotype was recorded at least ten times. The chain combines TRBV4-1 with TRBJ2-5; 9 bases line up with TRBD1. Germline trimming cut 1 base from V and 4 bases from J; bases unmatched to any gene: 7. The CDR3 consists of 16 residues. Germline CDR1 MGHRA, CDR2 YSYEKL. Here the CDR3 reads CASSQVGTGRGETQYF. CDR3 sequence (DNA): TGCGCCAGCAGCCAAGTGGGGACAGGGAGAGGAGAGACCCAGTACTTC.

This clonotype came up once. A much more abundant neighbour one base away suggests this may be a read error. The conserved final phenylalanine or tryptophan is absent from the CDR3, which likely points to a read error. The gene calls are TRBV6-6 and TRBJ2-7; D not certain. The ends were cut back, 7 bases at V and 5 bases at J, with 9 bases in the middle. The CDR3 has 11 residues. From germline, CDR1 is MNHNY and CDR2 SVGAGI (reference sequence). CDR3 sequence: CASMGLNEQYL. The CDR3 coding sequence is TGTGCCAGCATGGGTTTGAACGAGCAGTACCTC.

J is TRBJ1-5 and V is TRBV6-2 or TRBV6-3; D may be TRBD1 (5 bases). Between the trimmed V and J ends, which lost 5 bases and 4 bases, there was a span of 12 bases. Germline V lookup: CDR1 MNHEY, CDR2 SVGEGT. The CDR3 is 14 residues long. CDR3 DNA: TGTGCCAGCAGTAAGGGGCAAATTAATCAGCCCCAGCATTTT. It codes for CASSKGQINQPQHF.

The chain is built from TRBV24-1 and TRBJ2-3; no reliable D call. This CDR3 comprises 13 residues. V dropped 3 bases and J dropped 7 bases, with 10 bases sitting between them. CDR1 and CDR2 from the germline V gene are KGHDR and SFDVKD. The CDR3 coding sequence is TGTGCCACCAGTGATGCCCCAACAAATACGCAGTATTTT. Translating it yields CATSDAPTNTQYF.